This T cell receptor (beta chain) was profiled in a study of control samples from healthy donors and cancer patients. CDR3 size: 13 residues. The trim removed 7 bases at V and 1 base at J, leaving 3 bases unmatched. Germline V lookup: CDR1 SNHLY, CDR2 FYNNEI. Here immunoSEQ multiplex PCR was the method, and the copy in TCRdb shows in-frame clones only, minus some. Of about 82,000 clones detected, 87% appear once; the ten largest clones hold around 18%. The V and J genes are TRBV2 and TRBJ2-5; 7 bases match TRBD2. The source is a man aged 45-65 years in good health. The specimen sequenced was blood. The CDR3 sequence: CASTRTSQETQYF. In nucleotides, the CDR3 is TGTGCCAGCACTAGGACTAGCCAAGAGACCCAGTACTTC.